The 25 T cell receptor beta chains below all came from one sample that was sequenced in a study of cytomegalovirus exposure and HLA in healthy donors. Both 60 Vbeta primers and 13 Jbeta primers went into the PCR. Clones were read by immunoSEQ multiplex PCR, and TCRdb kept only the in-frame ones, dropping some. The sample consists of about 90,000 clones, 84% of them appearing once. The sample comprised PBMCs. These receptors originate from a man between 18 and 35 years old in good health and CMV-seronegative.

The chain employs TRBV5-6 and TRBJ2-2; D is possibly TRBD1 (5 bases). This CDR3 is 16 amino acids long. Germline CDR1 is SGHDT and CDR2 is YYEEEE. Trimming left V 1 base short and J 1 base short, with 11 bases between. CDR3 nucleotide sequence: TGTGCCAGCAGCTTGCTTGGCAGGGAGAACACCGGGGAGCTGTTTTTT. Translation: CASSLLGRENTGELFF.

This chain uses TRBV14 with TRBJ2-7; TRBD2 matches at 8 bases. V gave up 5 bases and J gave up 0 bases; unmatched junction bases: 3. The CDR3 covers 14 residues. CDR1 and CDR2 from the germline V gene are SGHDN and FVKESK. The CDR3 DNA sequence: TGTGCCAGCAGCTCCCGGGGGGGCTCCTACGAGCAGTACTTC. This sequence encodes CASSSRGGSYEQYF.

In its sample, this clone was seen a few times. The chain links TRBV5-1 to TRBJ2-2; no clear D gene. V lost 7 bases and J 0 bases, leaving 13 bases between the germline ends. From germline, CDR1 is SGHRS and CDR2 YFSETQ. The CDR3 is 15 amino acids. The CDR3 sequence: CASAFSEPNTGELFF. CDR3 DNA sequence: TGCGCCAGCGCATTCTCGGAGCCGAACACCGGGGAGCTGTTTTTT.

V usage is TRBV27 and J usage is TRBJ2-7; 7 bases match TRBD2. CDR3 length: 17 residues. The junction had 8 bases not matched to a gene; V was cut back by 0 bases and J by 0 bases. Germline-derived CDR1 and CDR2 are MNHEY and SMNVEV (reference sequence). The CDR3 region is CASSLSPLAGDSYEQYF. The CDR3 DNA reads as TGTGCCAGCAGTTTATCCCCCCTTGCGGGGGACTCCTACGAGCAGTACTTC.

This chain connects TRBV6-1 to TRBJ1-1; TRBD1 agrees at 8 bases. The CDR3 consists of 14 residues. V trimming: 6 bases; J trimming: 5 bases; junction bases outside the gene matches: 8. Germline V CDR1 and CDR2: MNHNS, SASEGT. Here the CDR3 DNA reads TGTGCCAGCAGGGACGGACAGGGAAGGACTGAAGCTTTCTTT. Protein product: CASRDGQGRTEAFF.

This clone was detected only a few times. The chain uses TRBV28 and TRBJ1-1; no firm D call. The CDR3 has 11 amino acids. From germline, CDR1 is MDHEN and CDR2 SYDVKM. V shed 6 bases and J shed 7 bases, with 9 bases lying between them. Here the CDR3 DNA reads TGTGCCAGCAGCTCTTCTTTTGAAGCTTTCTTT. This translates into CASSSSFEAFF.

The chain recombines TRBV19 with TRBJ2-7; 7 bases agree with TRBD1. The germline V gene has CDR1 LNHDA and CDR2 SQIVND (reference sequence). The CDR3 loop spans 13 amino acids. Unmatched junction bases numbered 6, after V lost 10 bases and J lost 0 bases. CDR3 DNA sequence: TGTGCCACAGGGCGGACAGGCTCCTACGAGCAGTACTTC. This gives the protein CATGRTGSYEQYF.

This clone was recorded once. The chain is built from TRBV5-1 and TRBJ2-7; tentative D call: TRBD2 (5 bases). This CDR3 comprises 14 residues. Trimming took off 2 bases at V and 0 bases at J, with 9 bases between the two ends. Germline V gene lookup returns CDR1 SGHRS and CDR2 YFSETQ. In nucleotides, the CDR3 is TGCGCCAGCAGCTTCCTAGCAAACTCCTACGAGCAGTACTTC. Translation gives CASSFLANSYEQYF.

The gene calls are TRBV2 and TRBJ1-1; 8 positions match TRBD1. From germline, CDR1 is SNHLY and CDR2 FYNNEI. The CDR3 contains 15 residues. Trimming cost V 6 bases and J 4 bases; bases outside gene matches: 10. CDR3 residues: CASRLTTGVGTEAFF. Written as DNA, the CDR3 is TGTGCCAGCAGGCTAACGACAGGGGTTGGCACTGAAGCTTTCTTT.

Concerning this clone itself: Its ends do not fully match the called genes, so a read error is possible. J is TRBJ2-1 and V is TRBV7-7, with 8 bases lining up with TRBD1. The CDR3 consists of 17 residues. Germline assignment: CDR1 SSHAT and CDR2 FNYEAQ (reference sequence). In DNA form, the CDR3 reads TGTGCTAGCAGCTTAGGGACAGGTGGTGTATTCCACAATGAGCAGTTCTTC. This encodes CASSLGTGGVFHNEQFF.

The J gene is TRBJ2-1, the V gene TRBV7-3; D may be TRBD2 (5 bases). V was shortened by 1 base and J by 8 bases, with 12 bases between the two germline ends. Germline lookup yields CDR1 SGHTA and CDR2 FQGTGA. This CDR3 contains 14 residues. CDR3 in DNA: TGTGCCAGCAGCTTAAGCTCTCTAGCCCATGAGCAGTTCTTC. Amino acid sequence: CASSLSSLAHEQFF. The full variable domain, rest sourced from reference TRBV7-3 and TRBJ2-1, is GAGVSQTPSNKVTEKGKYVELRCDPISGHTALYWYRQSLGQGPEFLIYFQGTGAADDSGLPNDRFFAVRPEGSVSTLKIQRTERGDSAVYLCASSLSSLAHEQFFGPGTRLTVL.

This clone was counted a single time. Sequence at one end of the junction differs from germline and may be a read error. This CDR3 is CASSLDGTGHDEQFF. DNA for the CDR3: TGTGCTAGCAGCTTAGACGGGACAGGTCACGATGAGCAGTTCTTC. V and J are TRBV7-7 and TRBJ2-1, with TRBD1 matching 8 bases. The CDR3 is 15 amino acids. Germline CDR1 is SSHAT and CDR2 is FNYEAQ (reference sequence).

This chain uses TRBV19 with TRBJ1-2; the D is unclear. V was cut by 2 bases and J by 3 bases, with 7 bases left in between. CDR1 and CDR2 (germline): LNHDA, SQIVND (reference sequence). This CDR3 contains 13 residues. DNA of the CDR3: TGTGCCAGTAGTATACTCACAGACTATGGCTACACCTTC. Translation: CASSILTDYGYTF.

This clone is a singleton in its sample. The chain couples TRBV10-2 to TRBJ2-5; no firm D call. Germline V gene data show CDR1 as WSHSY and CDR2 as SAAADI. Trimming cost V 0 bases and J 4 bases, with 15 bases left between them. This CDR3 has 16 residues. CDR3: CASSESAANTRETQYF. The CDR3 nucleotides are TGCGCCAGCAGTGAGTCGGCGGCAAATACGAGAGAGACCCAGTACTTC.

The chain combines TRBV5-1 with TRBJ2-1, with D maybe TRBD2 (6 bases). Trimming removed 0 bases from V and 4 bases from J, with 8 bases in between. CDR1 SGHRS and CDR2 YFSETQ come from the germline V gene. This CDR3 is built from 14 residues. The DNA for the CDR3 is TGCGCCAGCAGCTTGGGACTAGGATACAATGAGCAGTTCTTC. This sequence encodes CASSLGLGYNEQFF.

The count of this clone is one. V gene TRBV29-1 combines with J gene TRBJ1-1; maybe TRBD1 (5 bases). The germline V gene encodes CDR1 SQVTM and CDR2 ANQGSEA. This CDR3 has 13 residues. Trimming cost V 5 bases and J 4 bases, with 14 bases left between them. The CDR3 reads CSVFGGIITEAFF. CDR3 DNA: TGCAGCGTTTTTGGGGGGATCATCACTGAAGCTTTCTTT.

This clone was seen a single time. The rearrangement joins TRBV2 to TRBJ1-1, with D uncertain. This CDR3 region has 15 residues. CDR1 and CDR2 from the germline V gene are SNHLY and FYNNEI. Trimming took 1 base from V and 3 from J, leaving 12 bases between them. In DNA, the CDR3 is TGTGCCAGCAGTGAAGTGCGAGGGCTGGACACTGAAGCTTTCTTT. This translates into CASSEVRGLDTEAFF.

The J gene is TRBJ1-2, the V gene TRBV6-1; 7 bases map to TRBD1. The CDR3 contains 14 residues. With V trimmed by 5 bases and J by 0 bases, 3 bases remained unmatched. Germline V gene lookup returns CDR1 MNHNS and CDR2 SASEGT. The chain's CDR3 is CASSRGQSNYGYTF. DNA for the CDR3: TGTGCCAGCAGTAGGGGACAGTCTAACTATGGCTACACCTTC.

The rearrangement joins TRBV7-9 to TRBJ1-2, with D maybe TRBD1 (6 bases). The CDR3 consists of 14 residues. Trimming pared 1 base from V and 9 bases from J, leaving 15 bases between. Germline-derived CDR1 and CDR2 are SEHNR and FQNEAQ (reference sequence). CDR3 bases: TGTGCCAGCAGCTTAGTAAGGGGGAAGACGAGCTACACCTTC. This gives the protein CASSLVRGKTSYTF.

This clone was seen a few times. The rearrangement joins TRBV5-1 to TRBJ1-1; D not resolved. V was pared by 4 bases and J by 11 bases, with 9 bases between. The germline V gene encodes CDR1 SGHRS and CDR2 YFSETQ. The CDR3 has 10 residues. The CDR3 sequence is CASSALGAFF. DNA of the CDR3: TGCGCCAGCAGCGCCTTGGGCGCTTTCTTT.

This clone was detected a few times. The rearrangement joins TRBV28 to TRBJ1-4; 9 positions agree with TRBD1. The germline V gene has CDR1 MDHEN and CDR2 SYDVKM. This CDR3 spans 14 amino acids. The J segment lost 7 bases and the V segment lost 5 bases, leaving 5 bases of the junction unmatched. CDR3: CASSPVDRGEKLFF. In DNA form, the CDR3 reads TGTGCCAGCAGTCCCGTGGACAGGGGTGAAAAACTGTTTTTT.

This clone has only a few counts. Here the CDR3 reads CASSQGTGSDGYTF. In DNA form, the CDR3 reads TGTGCCAGCAGCCAAGGGACAGGCAGCGATGGCTACACCTTC. The chain uses TRBV4-2 and TRBJ1-2; 7 bases are shared with TRBD1. V shed 1 base, J shed 6 bases, and the junction held 5 bases outside the gene matches. Germline assignment: CDR1 LGHNA and CDR2 YNFKEQ. The CDR3 sequence is 14 residues long.

This clone was found a few times. The rearrangement joins TRBV6-1 to TRBJ2-2; weak D call: TRBD1 (6 bases). The V end was cut by 6 bases, the J end by 6 bases, with 11 bases between. The germline V gene encodes CDR1 MNHNS and CDR2 SASEGT. The CDR3 loop spans 13 amino acids. The CDR3 DNA sequence: TGTGCCAGCAGGAAGGGGGACGCCGGGGAGCTGTTTTTT. It codes for CASRKGDAGELFF.

The chain combines TRBV7-8 with TRBJ1-4; D is possibly TRBD1 (5 bases). The CDR3 loop spans 15 amino acids. Germline assignment: CDR1 SGHVS and CDR2 FQNEAQ. The V end was cut by 5 bases, the J end by 8 bases, with 18 bases between. The CDR3 loop reads CASSPPGAGREKLFF. The DNA for the CDR3 is TGTGCCAGCAGCCCCCCCGGGGCAGGGAGGGAAAAACTGTTTTTT.

This chain connects TRBV30 to TRBJ1-2; unclear D gene. The length of the CDR3 is 13 residues. In germline, CDR1 is GTSNPN, CDR2 SVGIG (reference sequence). The V end lost 0 bases, the J end lost 7 bases, and 12 bases lay between the germline ends. CDR3 amino acids: CAWSVRPGSGYTF. DNA of the CDR3: TGTGCCTGGAGTGTACGGCCAGGCTCTGGCTACACCTTC.